Listed here are 15 T cell receptor beta chains from one sample, sequenced in a study of control samples from healthy donors and cancer patients. Using immunoSEQ multiplex PCR, the repertoire was profiled, and TCRdb retains in-frame clones only, with some absent. This table has over 90,000 clones, 92% appearing once. The sequenced sample consisted of blood. The receptors stem from a woman in her late teens or twenties in good health.

The genes are TRBV6-1 and TRBJ2-3, with 11 nucleotides matching TRBD2. The V gene end was trimmed by 3 bases and the J gene end by 2 bases; junction bases not matched to a gene: 7. Germline V gives CDR1 MNHNS, CDR2 SASEGT. This CDR3 has 17 amino acids. The CDR3 region has the DNA TGTGCCAGCAGTGATTTTCGGACTAGCGGGTTCACAGATACGCAGTATTTT. Translated: CASSDFRTSGFTDTQYF.

The chain links TRBV21-1 to TRBJ1-2. TRBV21-1 represents a pseudogene. The CDR3 has 14 residues. CDR3 in amino acids: CASSKGGDGYGYTF. The CDR3 coding sequence is TGTGCCAGCAGCAAAGGGGGGGACGGGTATGGCTACACCTTC.

The V call is TRBV28, the J call TRBJ1-2, with 7 nucleotides matching TRBD1. CDR3 length: 13 amino acids. Losses at the gene ends were 8 bases for V and 9 bases for J; bases not matched to a gene: 12. Germline assignment: CDR1 MDHEN and CDR2 SYDVKM. CDR3 residues: CASGPRQGGSYTF. Written as DNA, the CDR3 is TGTGCCAGCGGCCCCCGGCAGGGGGGTAGCTACACCTTC.

V usage is TRBV20-1 and J usage is TRBJ1-1, with no clear D. Germline CDR1 DFQATT, CDR2 SNEGSKA (reference sequence). V was clipped by 0 bases and J by 4 bases, with 3 bases between them. The CDR3 is made up of 11 amino acids. CDR3 protein: CSARESTEAFF. CDR3 bases: TGCAGTGCTAGAGAGTCCACTGAAGCTTTCTTT.

The rearrangement uses TRBV24-1 and TRBJ1-2; D is unclear. V was shortened by 4 bases and J by 5 bases, with 22 bases between the two germline ends. Germline V gene sequence: CDR1 KGHDR, CDR2 SFDVKD. CDR3 length: 17 residues. For the CDR3, the DNA is TGTGCCACCAGTGACCCCTCCCCGGGCCCGGTAGGGTATGGCTACACCTTC. Translated, it gives CATSDPSPGPVGYGYTF.

The rearrangement links TRBV6-4 to TRBJ2-2, with TRBD2 matching over 7 bases. The CDR3 spans 22 residues. Trimming at V came to 0 bases and at J to 7 bases, leaving 26 bases not matched to a gene. CDR1 is MRHNA and CDR2 is SNTAGT in the germline V gene. This chain's CDR3 is CASSDSRVIAGRHLRRCGELFF. For the CDR3, the DNA is TGTGCCAGCAGTGACTCGAGGGTAATAGCGGGCCGACATTTGAGACGTTGCGGGGAGCTGTTTTTT.

The chain has TRBV27 and TRBJ1-2; a possible D gene is TRBD1 (5 bases). V gave up 4 bases and J gave up 11 bases, with 14 bases separating them. The CDR3 has 12 residues. Germline CDR1 is MNHEY and CDR2 is SMNVEV (reference sequence). This CDR3 is CASSSAIGGYTF. In nucleotides, the CDR3 is TGTGCCAGCAGTTCCGCAATCGGGGGGTACACCTTC.

This chain connects TRBV5-5 to TRBJ2-7; D is perhaps TRBD1 or TRBD2 (5 bases each). The CDR3 contains 11 residues. The V end was cut by 5 bases, the J end by 3 bases, with 6 bases between. Germline loops: CDR1 SGHKS, CDR2 YYEKEE (reference sequence). DNA of the CDR3: TGTGCCAGCAGGGGGGTCTACGAGCAGTACTTC. It translates to CASRGVYEQYF. The full variable domain, rest sourced from reference TRBV5-5 and TRBJ2-7, is DAGVTQSPTHLIKTRGQQVTLRCSPISGHKSVSWYQQVLGQGPQFIFQYYEKEERGRGNFPDRFSARQFPNYSSELNVNALLLGDSALYLCASRGVYEQYFGPGTRLTVT.

This chain joins TRBV4-2 and TRBJ1-2; D gene unclear. The germline gives CDR1 LGHNA, CDR2 YNFKEQ. V lost 2 bases, J lost 6 bases, and 7 bases lay in between. CDR3 length: 12 residues. CDR3: CASSQPVDGYTF. The CDR3 nucleotides read TGTGCCAGCAGCCAACCGGTTGATGGCTACACCTTC.

The V gene is TRBV3-1 (or the pseudogene TRBV3-2), the J gene TRBJ1-2; D possibly corresponds to TRBD1 (5 bases). This CDR3 region has 15 residues. V lost 1 base and J lost 4, with 13 bases in between. Germline V gene data show CDR1 as LGHDT and CDR2 as YNNKEL (reference sequence). CDR3 loop: CASSQGSQGIYGYTF. CDR3 in DNA: TGTGCCAGCAGCCAAGGTTCCCAGGGCATCTATGGCTACACCTTC.

J is TRBJ1-1 and V is TRBV7-9, with 11 bases fitting TRBD1. CDR1 and CDR2 from the germline V gene are SEHNR and FQNEAQ (reference sequence). V was pared by 3 bases and J by 5 bases, with 5 bases of the junction left unmatched. This CDR3 is 15 amino acids long. CDR3: CASSFGTGGKTEAFF. DNA for the CDR3: TGTGCCAGCAGCTTCGGGACAGGGGGAAAAACTGAAGCTTTCTTT.

The rearrangement links TRBV6-5 to TRBJ1-6; no reliable D call. V lost 1 base to trimming and J lost 12 bases, with 13 bases between them. This CDR3 region has 14 residues. Germline V lookup: CDR1 MNHEY, CDR2 SVGAGI. CDR3 amino acids: CASSYWSGNGPLHF. CDR3 coding DNA: TGTGCCAGCAGTTACTGGTCGGGGAACGGACCCCTCCACTTT.

The chain recombines TRBV7-8 with TRBJ1-1; D unresolved. CDR1 and CDR2 from the germline V gene are SGHVS and FQNEAQ. This CDR3 contains 14 residues. The ends were cut back, 1 base at V and 3 bases at J, with 9 bases in the middle. In DNA, the CDR3 is TGTGCCAGCAGCTTAGTTGGACTTGACACTGAAGCTTTCTTT. This codes for CASSLVGLDTEAFF.

This clone appeared once. V usage is TRBV4-3 and J usage is TRBJ2-2; weak D call: TRBD1 (6 bases). The V end was cut by 4 bases, the J end by 0 bases, with 9 bases between. This CDR3 spans 15 amino acids. Germline V gene data show CDR1 as LGHNA and CDR2 as YSLEER. CDR3 in amino acids: CASSPGATNTGELFF. CDR3 coding DNA: TGCGCCAGCAGCCCAGGGGCAACGAACACCGGGGAGCTGTTTTTT.

This clone was found once. The CDR3 coding sequence is TGTGCCAGCTCCCTCCCCTTGGACGAGCAGTACTTC. Its translation: CASSLPLDEQYF. V usage is TRBV18 and J usage is TRBJ2-7; unclear D gene. CDR1 and CDR2 from the germline V gene are KGHSH and LQKENI. This CDR3 has 12 amino acids. The V end was cut by 6 bases, the J end by 5 bases, with 11 bases between. The full variable domain, rest sourced from reference TRBV18 and TRBJ2-7, is NAGVMQNPRHLVRRRGQEARLRCSPMKGHSHVYWYRQLPEEGLKFMVYLQKENIIDESGMPKERFSAEFPKEGPSILRIQQVVRGDSAAYFCASSLPLDEQYFGPGTRLTVT.